The sample holds a few counts of the clone carrying this T cell receptor beta chain. Its antigen is unknown. The expanded emulsion RT-PCR method captured paired alpha and beta chains from CD8+ T cells. The data were obtained in a study of T cell repertoires in breast cancer. Unpaired genes were suppressed by blocking oligonucleotides during a second nested PCR. Each emulsion RT-PCR master mix held about 5,000-280,000 T cells with C-region, Stepout and V-region primers. MiXCR, applied by TCRdb to the emulsion pairing reads, yields one record per CDR3 protein. This sample has approximately 4,000 distinct CDR3 sequences, with 30% to 40% found just once. Whole-study results and caveats: Emulsion RT-PCR gave a qualitative, not quantitative, TCR profile. TRBV7 predominated among shared TCRs, possibly a bias from eight TRBV7 primers.

There are 10 residues in the CDR3. Germline assignment: CDR1 DFQATT and CDR2 SNEGSKA (reference sequence). V shed 3 bases and J shed 6 bases, with 3 bases lying between them. The sequence was collected from a pool of human donors with breast cancer or a healthy control (not recorded which). What was sequenced was CD8+ T cells. The V gene is TRBV20-1, the J gene TRBJ2-1; D gene unclear. The CDR3 nucleotides read TGCAGTGCTAGGTCCAATGAGCAGTTCTTC. Translating gives CSARSNEQFF.